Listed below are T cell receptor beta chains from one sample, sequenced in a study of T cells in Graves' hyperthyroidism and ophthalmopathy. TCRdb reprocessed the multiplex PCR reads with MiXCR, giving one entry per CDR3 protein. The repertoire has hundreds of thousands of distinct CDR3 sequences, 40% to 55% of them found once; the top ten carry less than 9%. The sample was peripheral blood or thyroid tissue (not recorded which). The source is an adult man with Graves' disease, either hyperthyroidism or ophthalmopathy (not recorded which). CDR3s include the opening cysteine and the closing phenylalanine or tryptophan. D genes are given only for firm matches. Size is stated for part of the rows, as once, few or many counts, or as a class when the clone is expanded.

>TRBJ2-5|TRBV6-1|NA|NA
CASRLAETSGETQYF
TGTGCCAGCAGGTTGGCCGAGACTAGTGGGGAGACCCAGTACTTC
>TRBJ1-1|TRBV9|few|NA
CASSVGGTGNTEAFF
TGTGCCAGCAGCGTAGGGGGGACGGGAAACACTGAAGCTTTCTTT
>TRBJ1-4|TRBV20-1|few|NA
CSARDGSGEKLFF
TGCAGTGCTAGAGATGGGTCTGGTGAAAAACTGTTTTTT
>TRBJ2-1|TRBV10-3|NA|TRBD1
CAIRGQGGSEQFF
TGTGCCATCAGGGGACAGGGGGGGAGTGAGCAGTTCTTC
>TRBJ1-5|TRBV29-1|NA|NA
CSVLQEGHSPQHF
TGCAGCGTTCTACAGGAAGGTCATTCACCCCAGCATTTT
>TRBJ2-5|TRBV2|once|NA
CASSEVLETQYF
TGTGCCAGCAGTGAAGTCCTGGAGACCCAGTACTTC
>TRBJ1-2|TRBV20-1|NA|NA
CSGGGNYGYTF
TGCAGTGGCGGGGGTAACTATGGCTACACCTTC
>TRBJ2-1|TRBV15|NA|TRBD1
CATSRTKVDRVYNEQFF
TGTGCCACCAGCAGAACTAAGGTGGACAGGGTCTACAATGAGCAGTTCTTC
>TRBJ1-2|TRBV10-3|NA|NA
CAIRGPSNYGYTF
TGTGCCATCAGGGGGCCCTCTAACTATGGCTACACCTTC
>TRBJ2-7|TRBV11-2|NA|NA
CASVVGLGGYEQYF
TGTGCCAGCGTTGTTGGCCTAGGAGGCTACGAGCAGTACTTC
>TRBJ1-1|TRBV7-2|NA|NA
CASSLRVTNKQEAFF
TGTGCCAGCAGCCTACGGGTCACAAATAAACAGGAAGCTTTCTTT
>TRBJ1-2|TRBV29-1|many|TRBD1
CSVEKGAQVSTNYGYTF
TGCAGCGTTGAGAAGGGGGCGCAAGTATCTACCAACTATGGCTACACCTTC
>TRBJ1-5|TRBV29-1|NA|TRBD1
CSVETGTNQPQHF
TGCAGCGTTGAGACAGGGACCAATCAGCCCCAGCATTTT
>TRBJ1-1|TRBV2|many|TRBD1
CASSGQANTEAFF
TGTGCCAGCAGCGGACAGGCGAACACTGAAGCTTTCTTT
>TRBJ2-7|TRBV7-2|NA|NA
CASSLTAEITDYEQYF
TGTGCCAGCAGCTTAACCGCAGAGATTACAGACTACGAGCAGTACTTC
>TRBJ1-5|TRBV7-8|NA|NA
CASSTPPPQHF
TGTGCCAGCAGCACCCCTCCGCCCCAGCATTTT
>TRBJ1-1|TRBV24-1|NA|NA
CANPPGSNTEAFF
TGTGCCAACCCTCCGGGCTCGAACACTGAAGCTTTCTTT
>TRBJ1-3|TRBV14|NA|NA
CASSQTGLGNTIYF
TGCGCCAGCAGCCAAACAGGGCTAGGAAACACCATATATTTT
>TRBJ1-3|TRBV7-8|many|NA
CASSSSLDSGNTIYF
TGTGCCAGCAGCTCATCTCTAGACTCTGGAAACACCATATATTTT
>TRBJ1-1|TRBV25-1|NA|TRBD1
CASVQTGVLTEAFF
TGTGCCAGCGTTCAAACAGGGGTTTTGACTGAAGCTTTCTTT
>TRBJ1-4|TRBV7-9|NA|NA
CASLRRNEKLFF
TGTGCTAGTTTGCGGCGTAATGAAAAACTGTTTTTT
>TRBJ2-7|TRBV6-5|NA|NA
CASSYLGLLYF
TGTGCCAGCAGTTACTTGGGACTGCTGTACTTC
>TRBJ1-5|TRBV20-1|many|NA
CSALRTVNQPQHF
TGCAGTGCCTTACGGACAGTCAATCAGCCCCAGCATTTT
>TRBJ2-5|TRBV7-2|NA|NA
CASSLVGAAQYF
TGTGCCAGCAGCTTAGTCGGGGCAGCCCAGTACTTC
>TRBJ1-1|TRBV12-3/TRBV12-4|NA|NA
CASQRVQNTEAFF
TGTGCCAGCCAACGAGTACAGAACACTGAAGCTTTCTTT
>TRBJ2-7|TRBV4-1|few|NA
CASSREESSAYYEQYF
TGCGCCAGCAGCCGAGAGGAGTCTAGCGCGTACTACGAGCAGTACTTC
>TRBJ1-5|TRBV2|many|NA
CASSEALGPNPQHF
TGTGCCAGCAGTGAAGCTTTGGGACCGAACCCCCAGCATTTT
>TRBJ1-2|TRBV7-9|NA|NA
CASSLWTQTNYGYTF
TGTGCCAGCAGCTTGTGGACACAAACTAACTATGGCTACACCTTC
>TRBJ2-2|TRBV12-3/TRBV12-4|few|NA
CASSLAPQGSGELFF
TGTGCCAGCAGTTTAGCACCACAGGGTTCCGGGGAGCTGTTTTTT
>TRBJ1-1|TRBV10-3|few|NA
CAISRTGGGSHTEAFF
TGTGCCATCAGTCGCACCGGGGGGGGTTCCCACACTGAAGCTTTCTTT
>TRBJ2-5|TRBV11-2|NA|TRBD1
CASSLGQGQGTQYF
TGTGCCAGCAGCTTAGGACAGGGTCAAGGGACCCAGTACTTC
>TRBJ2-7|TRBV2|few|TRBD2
CASSPLAGKGEQYF
TGTGCCAGCAGTCCTCTAGCGGGGAAGGGCGAGCAGTACTTC
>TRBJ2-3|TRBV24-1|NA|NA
CATGQGTDTQYF
TGTGCCACCGGGCAGGGGACAGATACGCAGTATTTT
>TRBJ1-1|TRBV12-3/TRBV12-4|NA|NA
CASRQQGLTEAFF
TGTGCCAGCAGACAACAGGGCCTGACTGAAGCTTTCTTT
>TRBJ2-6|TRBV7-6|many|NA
CASSFPFSGANVLTF
TGTGCCAGCAGCTTCCCGTTCTCTGGGGCCAACGTCCTGACTTTC
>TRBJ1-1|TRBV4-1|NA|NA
CASRRGVTEAFF
TGCGCCAGCAGGCGAGGTGTGACTGAAGCTTTCTTT
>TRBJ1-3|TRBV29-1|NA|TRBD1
CSVGGTGPDTIYF
TGCAGCGTTGGGGGGACAGGGCCGGACACCATATATTTT
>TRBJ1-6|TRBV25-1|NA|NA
CASRTQSNSPLHF
TGTGCCAGCAGGACACAGTCTAATTCACCCCTCCACTTT
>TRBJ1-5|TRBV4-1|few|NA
CASSQDTGEGTSQHF
TGCGCCAGCAGCCAAGATACGGGGGAGGGGACTTCCCAGCATTTT
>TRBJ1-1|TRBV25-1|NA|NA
CASSEFSRETEAFF
TGTGCCAGCAGTGAATTTAGCAGGGAAACTGAAGCTTTCTTT
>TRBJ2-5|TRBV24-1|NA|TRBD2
CATSEPTSGPSGTQYF
TGTGCCACCAGTGAACCAACTAGCGGTCCTTCAGGCACCCAGTACTTC
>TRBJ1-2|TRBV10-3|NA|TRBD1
CAISASSTGGNGDGYTF
TGTGCCATCAGTGCCTCTTCGACAGGGGGCAATGGGGATGGCTACACCTTC
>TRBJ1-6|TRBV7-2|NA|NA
CAWREGIGTALHF
TGTGCCTGGAGGGAAGGGATCGGGACGGCCCTCCACTTT
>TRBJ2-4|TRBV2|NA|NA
CASSEGGSIQNIQYF
TGTGCCAGCAGTGAAGGGGGGAGTATACAAAACATTCAGTACTTC
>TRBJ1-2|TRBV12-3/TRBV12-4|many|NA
CASSLSQDYGYTF
TGTGCCAGCAGTTTAAGCCAGGACTATGGCTACACCTTC
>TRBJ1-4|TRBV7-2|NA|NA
CASSFRELGTNEKLFF
TGTGCCAGCAGCTTTCGCGAACTTGGTACTAATGAAAAACTGTTTTTT
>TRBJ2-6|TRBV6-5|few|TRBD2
CASSYAGGASGANVLTF
TGTGCCAGCAGTTACGCGGGGGGCGCGTCGGGGGCCAACGTCCTGACTTTC
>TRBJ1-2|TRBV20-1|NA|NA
CSASPPGLISYGDTF
TGCAGTGCTAGTCCTCCGGGTCTTATCAGCTATGGCGACACCTTC
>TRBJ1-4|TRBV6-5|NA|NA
CASSYSEGREKLFF
TGTGCCAGCAGTTACTCGGAGGGTAGGGAAAAACTGTTTTTT
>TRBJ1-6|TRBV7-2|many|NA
CASTFSGVSNSPLHF
TGTGCCAGCACCTTCTCGGGGGTTTCGAATTCACCCCTCCACTTT
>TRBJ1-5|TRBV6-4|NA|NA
CASSVRDTNQPQHF
TGTGCCAGCAGTGTCCGGGACACTAATCAGCCCCAGCATTTT
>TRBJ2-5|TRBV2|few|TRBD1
CASGQGAGETQYF
TGTGCCAGCGGACAGGGGGCCGGGGAGACCCAGTACTTC
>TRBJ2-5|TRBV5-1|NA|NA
CASWEATQETQYF
TGCGCCAGCTGGGAGGCAACCCAAGAGACCCAGTACTTC